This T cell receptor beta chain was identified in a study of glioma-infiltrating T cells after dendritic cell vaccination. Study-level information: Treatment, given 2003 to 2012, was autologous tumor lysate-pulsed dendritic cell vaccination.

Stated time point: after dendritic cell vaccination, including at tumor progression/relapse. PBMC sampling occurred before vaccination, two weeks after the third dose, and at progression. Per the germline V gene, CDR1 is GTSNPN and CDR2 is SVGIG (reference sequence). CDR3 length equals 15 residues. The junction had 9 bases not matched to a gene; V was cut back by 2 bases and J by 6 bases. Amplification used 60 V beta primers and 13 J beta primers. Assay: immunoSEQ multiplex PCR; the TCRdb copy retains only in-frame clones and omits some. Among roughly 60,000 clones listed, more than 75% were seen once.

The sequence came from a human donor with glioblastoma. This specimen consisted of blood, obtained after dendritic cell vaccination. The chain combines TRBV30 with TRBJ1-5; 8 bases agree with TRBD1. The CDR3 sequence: CAWSSSRTGSQPQHF. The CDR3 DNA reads TGTGCCTGGAGTAGTTCGAGGACAGGGTCTCAGCCCCAGCATTTT. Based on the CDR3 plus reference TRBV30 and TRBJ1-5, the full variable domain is SQTIHQWPATLVQPVGSPLSLECTVEGTSNPNLYWYRQAAGRGLQLLFYSVGIGQISSEVPQNLSASRPQDRQFILSSKKLLLSDSGFYLCAWSSSRTGSQPQHFGDGTRLSIL.